This TCR beta chain came from a study of T cells in Graves' hyperthyroidism and ophthalmopathy (dated 2019 in TCRdb). With respect to the entire study: TCR V-J signatures able to tell the groups apart were searched for in a discovery cohort of 90 to 100 patients, of whom under 45 had Graves' ophthalmopathy and around 56 had stable Graves' hyperthyroidism. Prospective prediction of ophthalmopathy was tested in an independent validation cohort of about 19 hyperthyroidism patients and some 17 patients who later progressed to ophthalmopathy. According to the paper, TCR Vbeta CDR3 sequencing was carried out on more than 120 peripheral blood samples, which came from 40 to 45 ophthalmopathy, under 85 hyperthyroidism and about 17 progressor patients. After sampling, hyperthyroidism patients received methimazole starting at 30 mg daily, and ophthalmopathy patients received high-dose intravenous methylprednisolone. The roughly 91 discovery patients were randomly divided into training and test sets at a 7:3 ratio. In over five Graves' hyperthyroidism patients, the study also compared T-cell repertoires from thyroid tissue with T-cell repertoires from blood.

Graves' hyperthyroidism was defined as stable when no progression to ophthalmopathy occurred over 18 months of follow-up. Hyperthyroidism patients were aged 18 to 65 years and newly diagnosed, with disease duration of less than 2 months. Exclusion was applied to patients with uncontrolled infections, other autoimmune diseases, pregnancy or lactation. Diagnoses relied on clinical symptoms, serum thyroxine and TRAb, thyroid ultrasound and orbital computed tomography. Trizol reagent was used to extract total RNA, and RNA quality was then checked on an Agilent 2100 Bioanalyzer. The TCR beta CDR3 regions were amplified from RNA transcripts. The TCR CDR3 was subjected to a first round of RT-PCR using the HTBI primer set and the Qiagen OneStep RT-PCR kit. Libraries were constructed in a second round of multiplex PCR, after which size selection and purification were performed. Sequencing of the libraries was done on an Illumina HiSeq2000 using paired-end 100 bp reads. Under the source paper's analysis protocol: SOAPnuke was used to process the raw data, removing reads that contained adapters or uncalled bases, had a mean Phred below 15, or lacked an exact match to the constant primer or identifier. COPE v1.2.5 was used to merge the high-quality paired reads, and each unique nucleotide sequence was defined as a clonotype. MiTCR v1.1 was used to align the clonotypes against IMGT TRBV, TRBD and TRBJ reference segments. The analysis included only V-J combinations with a frequency above 0.0001, which together covered more than 98% of the repertoires. The TCS score was defined as the ratio of F50 (clonal expansion) to E x V (chaos), calculated using BLOSUM62-based TCRdist between CDR3 peptides within each V-J. Welch's t-statistics and random forest reduced around 510 V-J features to 10 to 15, which were used in a naive Bayes classifier (R e1071). The Morisita-Horn index was used to measure how similar the thyroid and blood repertoires were. In TCRdb, the public reads were trimmed at Q25 with fastp and aligned with MiXCR, with productive beta chains retained. Rows merge per CDR3 protein into single entries with the most common DNA and genes. TCRdb's processing, not the authors' own work, is the source of the V and J calls. Counted in this sample were almost 600,000 distinct CDR3 sequences; roughly 50% of them appeared once. In total, the top ten clones hold about 7.8% of the sample.

The research as a whole found: No statistical method was used to fix the sample size in advance, and group allocation was not hidden from the investigators. In validation, progression to ophthalmopathy was predicted by the model with almost 71% sensitivity and roughly 72% specificity, a median of roughly 6 months before onset. Most expanded thyroid clonotypes (frequency above 0.001) were also detected in blood, suggesting blood repertoires may reflect thyroid immune responses. In cross-validation, a model built on a 13 V-J signature told ophthalmopathy apart from stable hyperthyroidism with just under 90% sensitivity and about 81% specificity, and in testing the same model reached 80%/75%.

This clonotype has a count of ten or more. What this receptor recognizes is not known. No much larger clonotype is one base removed from it; base qualities were not supplied. V loses 6 bases, J loses 10 bases, and the germline ends lie 12 bases apart. The CDR1 and CDR2 encoded by the germline V gene are MNHEY and SVGEGT. From cysteine to phenylalanine, the CDR3 is 11 amino acids long. Only the CDR3 region is kept as DNA, spanning 33 bases read in frame from base 1. The chain is made from TRBV6-2 or TRBV6-3 and TRBJ1-1, with the D gene not confidently named. Material for sequencing was peripheral blood or thyroid tissue (not recorded which). The TCR sequence derives from a woman aged 18-29 years with Graves' hyperthyroidism. At the DNA level, the sequence is TGTGCCAGCAGAAACAGAAATGGAGCTTTCTTT. Its amino acids are CASRNRNGAFF.